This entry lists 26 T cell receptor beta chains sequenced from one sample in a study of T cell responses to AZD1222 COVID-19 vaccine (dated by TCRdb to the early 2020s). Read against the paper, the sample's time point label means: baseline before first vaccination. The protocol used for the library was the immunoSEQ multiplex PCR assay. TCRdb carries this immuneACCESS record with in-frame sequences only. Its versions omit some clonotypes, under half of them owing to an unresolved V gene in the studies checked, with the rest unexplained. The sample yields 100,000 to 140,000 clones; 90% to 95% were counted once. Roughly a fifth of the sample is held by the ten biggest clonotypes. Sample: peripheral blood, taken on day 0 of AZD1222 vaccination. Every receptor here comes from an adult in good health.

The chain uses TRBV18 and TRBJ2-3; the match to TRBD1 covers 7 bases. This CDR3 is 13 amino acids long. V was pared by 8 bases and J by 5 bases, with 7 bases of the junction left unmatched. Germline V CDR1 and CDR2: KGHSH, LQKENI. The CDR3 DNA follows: TGTGCCAGCCATGGGGACAGCGTAGATACGCAGTATTTT. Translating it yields CASHGDSVDTQYF.

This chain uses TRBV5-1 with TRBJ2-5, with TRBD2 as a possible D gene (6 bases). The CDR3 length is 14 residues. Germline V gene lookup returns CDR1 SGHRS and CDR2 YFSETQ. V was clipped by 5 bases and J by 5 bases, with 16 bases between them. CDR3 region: CASSRAGTVETQYF. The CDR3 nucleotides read TGCGCCAGCAGTCGAGCGGGCACCGTGGAGACCCAGTACTTC.

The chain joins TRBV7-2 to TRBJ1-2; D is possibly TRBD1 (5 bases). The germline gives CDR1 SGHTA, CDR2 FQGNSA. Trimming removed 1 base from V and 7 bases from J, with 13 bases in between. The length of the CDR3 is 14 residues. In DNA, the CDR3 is TGTGCCAGCAGCTTAGACCTACAGGCCGTTGGCTACACCTTC. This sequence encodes CASSLDLQAVGYTF.

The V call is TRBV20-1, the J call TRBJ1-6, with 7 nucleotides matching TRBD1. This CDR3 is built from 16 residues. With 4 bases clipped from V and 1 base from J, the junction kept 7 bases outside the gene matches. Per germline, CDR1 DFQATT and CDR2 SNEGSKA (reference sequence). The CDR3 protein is CSATDRVGSYNSPLHF. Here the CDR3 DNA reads TGCAGTGCTACTGACAGGGTGGGGTCCTATAATTCACCCCTCCACTTT.

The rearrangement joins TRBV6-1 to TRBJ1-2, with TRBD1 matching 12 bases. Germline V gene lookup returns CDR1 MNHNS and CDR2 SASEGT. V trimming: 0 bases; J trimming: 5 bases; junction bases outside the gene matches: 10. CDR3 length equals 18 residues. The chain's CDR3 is CASSEALPGTGGGYGYTF. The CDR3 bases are TGTGCCAGCAGTGAAGCGCTACCCGGGACAGGGGGCGGGTATGGCTACACCTTC.

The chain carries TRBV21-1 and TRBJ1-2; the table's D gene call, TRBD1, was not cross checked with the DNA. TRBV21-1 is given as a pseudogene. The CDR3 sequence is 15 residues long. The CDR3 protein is CASIFHGTGGGGYTF. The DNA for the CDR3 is TGTGCCAGCATCTTTCATGGGACAGGGGGCGGTGGCTACACCTTC.

Written as DNA, the CDR3 is TGTGCCAGCAGCCAAGGCGCTAGCCGTCCGGGGGATACGCAGTATTTT. Translated: CASSQGASRPGDTQYF. This chain joins TRBV3-1 (or the pseudogene TRBV3-2) and TRBJ2-3, with D maybe TRBD2 (5 bases). V gave up 1 base and J gave up 6 bases, with 17 bases separating them. The germline CDR1 and CDR2 sequences are LGHDT and YNNKEL (reference sequence). The CDR3 runs 16 residues.

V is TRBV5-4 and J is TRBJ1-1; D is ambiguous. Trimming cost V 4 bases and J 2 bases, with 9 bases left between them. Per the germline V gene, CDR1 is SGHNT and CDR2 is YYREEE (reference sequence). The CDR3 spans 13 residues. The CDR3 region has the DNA TGTGCCAGCAGCCCTGACCTCAACACTGAAGCTTTCTTT. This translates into CASSPDLNTEAFF.

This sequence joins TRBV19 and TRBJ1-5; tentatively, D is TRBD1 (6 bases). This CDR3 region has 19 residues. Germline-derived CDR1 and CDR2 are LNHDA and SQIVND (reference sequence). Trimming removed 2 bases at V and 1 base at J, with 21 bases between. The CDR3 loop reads CASSIPLGRGATSNQPQHF. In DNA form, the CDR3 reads TGTGCCAGTAGTATACCCCTAGGGCGGGGGGCAACAAGCAATCAGCCCCAGCATTTT.

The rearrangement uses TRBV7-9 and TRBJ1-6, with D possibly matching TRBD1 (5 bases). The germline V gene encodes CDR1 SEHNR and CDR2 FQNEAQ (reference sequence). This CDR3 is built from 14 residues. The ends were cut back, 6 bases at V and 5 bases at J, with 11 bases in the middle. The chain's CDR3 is CASSRDLDNSPLHF. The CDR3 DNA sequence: TGTGCCAGCAGTAGGGACCTCGATAATTCACCCCTCCACTTT.

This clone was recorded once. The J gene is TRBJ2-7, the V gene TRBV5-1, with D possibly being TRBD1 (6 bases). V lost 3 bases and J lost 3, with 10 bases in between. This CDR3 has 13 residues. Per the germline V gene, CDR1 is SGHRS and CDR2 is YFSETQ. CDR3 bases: TGCGCCAGCAGCTCCCGGGACAACTACGAGCAGTACTTC. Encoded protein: CASSSRDNYEQYF.

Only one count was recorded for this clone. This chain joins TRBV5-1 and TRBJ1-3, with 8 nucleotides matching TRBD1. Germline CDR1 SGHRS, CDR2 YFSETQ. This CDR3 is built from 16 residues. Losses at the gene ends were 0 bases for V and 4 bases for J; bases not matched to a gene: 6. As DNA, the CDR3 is TGCGCCAGCAGCTTGGATTACAGGGGGATCGGAAACACCATATATTTT. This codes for CASSLDYRGIGNTIYF.

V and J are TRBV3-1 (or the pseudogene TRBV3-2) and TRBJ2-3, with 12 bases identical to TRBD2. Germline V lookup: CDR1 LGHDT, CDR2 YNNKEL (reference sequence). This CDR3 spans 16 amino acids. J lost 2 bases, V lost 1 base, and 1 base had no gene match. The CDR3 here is CASSQGTSGDTDTQYF. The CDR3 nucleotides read TGTGCCAGCAGCCAAGGGACTAGCGGGGACACAGATACGCAGTATTTT.

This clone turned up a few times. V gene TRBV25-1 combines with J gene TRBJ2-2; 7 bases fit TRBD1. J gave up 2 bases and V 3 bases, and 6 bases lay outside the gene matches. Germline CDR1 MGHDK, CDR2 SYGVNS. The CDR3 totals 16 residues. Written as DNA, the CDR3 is TGTGCCAGCAGTGACCCCGACAGGGACAACACCGGGGAGCTGTTTTTT. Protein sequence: CASSDPDRDNTGELFF.

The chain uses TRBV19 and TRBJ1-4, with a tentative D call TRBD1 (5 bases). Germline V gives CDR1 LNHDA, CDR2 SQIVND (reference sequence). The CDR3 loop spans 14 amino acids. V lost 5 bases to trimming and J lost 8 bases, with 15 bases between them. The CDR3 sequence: CASSPGGSREKLFF. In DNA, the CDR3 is TGTGCCAGTAGTCCGGGGGGGAGCCGCGAAAAACTGTTTTTT.

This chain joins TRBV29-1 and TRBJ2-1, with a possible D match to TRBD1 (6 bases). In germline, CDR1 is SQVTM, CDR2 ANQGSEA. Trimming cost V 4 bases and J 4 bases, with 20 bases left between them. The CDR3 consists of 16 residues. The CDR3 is CSVVRTTGQHYNEQFF. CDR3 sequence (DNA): TGCAGCGTTGTAAGGACCACGGGACAACATTACAATGAGCAGTTCTTC.

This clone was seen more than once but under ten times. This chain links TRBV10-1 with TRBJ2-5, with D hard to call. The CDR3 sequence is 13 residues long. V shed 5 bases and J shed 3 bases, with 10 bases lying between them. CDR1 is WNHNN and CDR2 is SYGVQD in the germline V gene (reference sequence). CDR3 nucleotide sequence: TGCGCCAGCAGTAGGTCCTCCAAAGAGACCCAGTACTTC. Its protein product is CASSRSSKETQYF.

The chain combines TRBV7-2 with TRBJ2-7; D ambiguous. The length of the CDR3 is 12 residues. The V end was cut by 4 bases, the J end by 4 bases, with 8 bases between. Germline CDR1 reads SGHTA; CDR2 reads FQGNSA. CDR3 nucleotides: TGTGCCAGCAGCTCAAACAGATACGAGCAGTACTTC. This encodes CASSSNRYEQYF.

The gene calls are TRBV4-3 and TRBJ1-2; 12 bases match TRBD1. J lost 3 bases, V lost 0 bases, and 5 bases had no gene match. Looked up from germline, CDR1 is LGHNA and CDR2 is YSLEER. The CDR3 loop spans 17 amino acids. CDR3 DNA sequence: TGCGCCAGCAGCCAAGAAGCCCGGGACAGGGGGCACTATGGCTACACCTTC. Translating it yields CASSQEARDRGHYGYTF.

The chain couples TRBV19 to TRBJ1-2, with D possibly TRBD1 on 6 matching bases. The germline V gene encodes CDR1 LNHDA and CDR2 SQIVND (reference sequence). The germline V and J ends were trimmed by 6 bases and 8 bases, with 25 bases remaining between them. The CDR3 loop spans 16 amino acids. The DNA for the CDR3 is TGTGCCAGTAGCCTCTCGGCACAGGGAGACCTTTTCGGCTACACCTTC. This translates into CASSLSAQGDLFGYTF.

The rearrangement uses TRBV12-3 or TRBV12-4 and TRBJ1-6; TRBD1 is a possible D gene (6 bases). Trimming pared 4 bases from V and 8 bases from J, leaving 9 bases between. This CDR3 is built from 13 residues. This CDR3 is CASSSYRDSPLHF. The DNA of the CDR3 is TGTGCCAGCAGTTCCTACAGGGATTCACCCCTCCACTTT.

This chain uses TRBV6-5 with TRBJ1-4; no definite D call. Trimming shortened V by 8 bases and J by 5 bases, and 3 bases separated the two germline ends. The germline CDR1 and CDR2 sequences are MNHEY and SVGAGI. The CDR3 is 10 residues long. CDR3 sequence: CASGNEKLFF. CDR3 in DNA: TGTGCCAGCGGAAATGAAAAACTGTTTTTT.

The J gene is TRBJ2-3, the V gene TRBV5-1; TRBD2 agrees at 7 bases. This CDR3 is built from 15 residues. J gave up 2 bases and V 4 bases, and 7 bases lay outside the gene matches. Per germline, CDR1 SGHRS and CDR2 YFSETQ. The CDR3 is CASSQGDYLTDTQYF. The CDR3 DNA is TGCGCCAGCAGCCAAGGGGACTACCTCACAGATACGCAGTATTTT. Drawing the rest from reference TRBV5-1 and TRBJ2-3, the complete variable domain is KAGVTQTPRYLIKTRGQQVTLSCSPISGHRSVSWYQQTPGQGLQFLFEYFSETQRNKGNFPGRFSGRQFSNSRSEMNVSTLELGDSALYLCASSQGDYLTDTQYFGPGTRLTVL.

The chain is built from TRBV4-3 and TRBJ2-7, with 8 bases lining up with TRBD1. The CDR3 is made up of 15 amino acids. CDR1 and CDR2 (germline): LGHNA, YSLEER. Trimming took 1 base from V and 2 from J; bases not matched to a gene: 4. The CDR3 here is CASSQGQGKTYEQYF. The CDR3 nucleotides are TGCGCCAGCAGCCAAGGACAGGGGAAAACCTACGAGCAGTACTTC.

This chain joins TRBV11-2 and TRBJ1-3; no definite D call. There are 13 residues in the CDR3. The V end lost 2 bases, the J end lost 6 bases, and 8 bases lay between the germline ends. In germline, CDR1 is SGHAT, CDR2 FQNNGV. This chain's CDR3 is CASSLRLENTIYF. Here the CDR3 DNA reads TGTGCCAGCAGCTTACGTCTCGAAAACACCATATATTTT.

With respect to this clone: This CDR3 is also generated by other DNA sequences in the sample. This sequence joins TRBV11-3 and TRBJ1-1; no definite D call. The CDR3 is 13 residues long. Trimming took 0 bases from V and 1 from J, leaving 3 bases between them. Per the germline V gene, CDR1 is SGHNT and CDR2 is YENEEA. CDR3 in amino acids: CASSLERNTEAFF. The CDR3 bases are TGTGCCAGCAGCTTAGAACGGAACACTGAAGCTTTCTTT.